These T cell receptor beta chains were read from a single sample in a study of early T cells in non-severe SARS-CoV-2 infection. TCRdb reprocessed the 5' RACE reads via MiXCR and lists one record per CDR3 protein. The sample contains roughly 46,000 distinct CDR3 sequences, roughly 7.1% of which appear only once. The sample consisted of whole blood. The receptors come from an adult who was a healthcare worker with PCR-confirmed SARS-CoV-2 infection or an uninfected control (not recorded which). Both conserved end residues are part of each CDR3. D genes are given only for firm matches. Size values are once, few and many counts, or a class for expanded clones, and some rows have none.

TRBV5-5	-	many	TRBJ2-5	TGTGCCAGCAGCCCAGGACTGGAGGAGACCCAGTACTTC	CASSPGLEETQYF
TRBV4-1	TRBD2	-	TRBJ2-5	TGCGCCAGCAGCCAAGCTCGAGCGGGGGGGCAAGAGACCCAGTACTTC	CASSQARAGGQETQYF
TRBV2	-	few	TRBJ2-1	TGTGCCAGTAGAGAAACACCTTACAATGAGCAGTTCTTC	CASRETPYNEQFF
TRBV5-1	-	-	TRBJ2-1	TGCGCCAGCAGCACTGGGGCCTACAATGAGCAGTTCTTC	CASSTGAYNEQFF
TRBV5-1	TRBD1	many	TRBJ1-2	TGCGCCAGCAGCCTCCAGGACAGGGGAGGTGGCTACACCTTC	CASSLQDRGGGYTF
TRBV6-2/TRBV6-3	-	-	TRBJ1-5	TGTGCCAGCAGTTATACCACGAGCGGAAATCAGCCCCAGCATTTT	CASSYTTSGNQPQHF
TRBV6-1	-	-	TRBJ1-3	TGTGCCAGCAGCCTCCGAGAAGCGAGTGGAAACACCATATATTTT	CASSLREASGNTIYF
TRBV14	-	few	TRBJ2-7	TGTGCCAGCAGCTTAAGGTCCTTGAACTCCTACGAGCAGTACTTC	CASSLRSLNSYEQYF
TRBV7-9	-	many	TRBJ2-7	TGTGCCAGCAGCTTGGCTGGACGGACCTACGAGCAGTACTTC	CASSLAGRTYEQYF
TRBV29-1	TRBD1	few	TRBJ2-5	TGCAGCGTTAGCGGACAGGGGAGAGAGACCCAGTACTTC	CSVSGQGRETQYF
TRBV5-6	-	few	TRBJ1-1	TGTGCCAGCAGCCCTGCTTACGGAGCGAACACTGAAGCTTTCTTT	CASSPAYGANTEAFF
TRBV12-3/TRBV12-4	-	many	TRBJ1-3	TGTGCCAGCAGCCCCGCGGGGACGGGTAGCTCTGGAAACACCATATATTTT	CASSPAGTGSSGNTIYF
TRBV4-1	TRBD1	many	TRBJ1-1	TGCGCCAGCAGCCAAGATGTCCCTAGGACAGGGGGGAACACTGAAGCTTTCTTT	CASSQDVPRTGGNTEAFF
TRBV6-2/TRBV6-3	-	-	TRBJ1-1	TGTGCCAGCAGTCAGGGGAGGGGCACTGAAGCTTTCTTT	CASSQGRGTEAFF
TRBV25-1	-	-	TRBJ1-1	TGTGCCAGCAGTGAATCGGGGCAGCTAAACACTGAAGCTTTCTTT	CASSESGQLNTEAFF
TRBV20-1	-	-	TRBJ2-7	TGCAGTGCTAGGGGACCACTCTCCTACGAGCAGTACTTC	CSARGPLSYEQYF
TRBV6-5	-	-	TRBJ2-3	TGTGCCAGCTCTATCGGGGGGCCTGGGGATACGCAGTATTTT	CASSIGGPGDTQYF
TRBV6-6	-	many	TRBJ2-3	TGTGCCAGCAGTGTCCTAGGAGATACGCAGTATTTT	CASSVLGDTQYF
TRBV7-7	-	many	TRBJ2-5	TGTGCCAGCAGCAGGGCGGGCGCCGCCGCCGAGACCCAGTACTTC	CASSRAGAAAETQYF
TRBV7-2	-	few	TRBJ2-4	TGTGCCAGCACTCAAGGGAACATTCAGTACTTC	CASTQGNIQYF
TRBV5-1	-	-	TRBJ2-7	TGCGCCAGCAGCTTTGGCCTGAGCTCCTACGAGCAGTACTTC	CASSFGLSSYEQYF
TRBV11-1	TRBD1	many	TRBJ1-1	TGTGCCAGCAGCACCCGACAGGGATTGAACACTGAAGCTTTCTTT	CASSTRQGLNTEAFF
TRBV9	-	many	TRBJ1-1	TGTGCCAGCAGCCCCCAATCTCCTCGAGGGAACACTGAAGCTTTCTTT	CASSPQSPRGNTEAFF
TRBV20-1	-	few	TRBJ2-7	TGCAGTGCTAGTCATGGCAGCACCTACGAGCAGTACTTC	CSASHGSTYEQYF
TRBV11-2	-	few	TRBJ2-3	TGTGCCAGCAGCCCCGTGCGGGCGTACCCGACAGATACGCAGTATTTT	CASSPVRAYPTDTQYF
TRBV7-2	-	-	TRBJ1-1	TGTGCCAGCAGTTCCGACATAATGAACACTGAAGCTTTCTTT	CASSSDIMNTEAFF
TRBV7-9	TRBD2	-	TRBJ2-3	TGTGCCAGCAGCTTAGCGCGGGTAGCGGGAGTCACAGATACGCAGTATTTT	CASSLARVAGVTDTQYF
TRBV12-3/TRBV12-4	TRBD1	-	TRBJ2-5	TGTGCCAGCAGTCATCCCGGACAGGACCTACTAGAGACCCAGTACTTC	CASSHPGQDLLETQYF
TRBV18	TRBD1	-	TRBJ2-7	TGTGCCAGCTCACCGACAGGGTTCGTGGACGAGCAGTACTTC	CASSPTGFVDEQYF
TRBV11-3	-	few	TRBJ2-5	TGTGCCAGCAGCTTAGAATCTAGCGACCAAGAGACCCAGTACTTC	CASSLESSDQETQYF
TRBV11-2	TRBD1	few	TRBJ1-3	TGTGCCAGCAGCCCAGTTGGGGACAGGGATGGAAACACCATATATTTT	CASSPVGDRDGNTIYF
TRBV10-3	TRBD2	many	TRBJ2-3	TGTGCCATCAGTGGTGATAGCGGGGTCGATACGCAGTATTTT	CAISGDSGVDTQYF
TRBV6-1	TRBD1	many	TRBJ2-1	TGTGCCAGCAGTTGGGGGGGACAGGGAACCTACAATGAGCAGTTCTTC	CASSWGGQGTYNEQFF
TRBV27	-	many	TRBJ2-3	TGTGCCAGCAGTTTCAGGGGTGATACGCAGTATTTT	CASSFRGDTQYF
TRBV15	-	many	TRBJ2-3	TGTGCCACCAGCAGAGATATAGCGAGGACAGATACGCAGTATTTT	CATSRDIARTDTQYF
TRBV7-8	-	few	TRBJ2-1	TGTGCCAGCAGCATGACTAAGGTTGAGCAGTTCTTC	CASSMTKVEQFF
TRBV6-5	TRBD1	few	TRBJ1-2	TGTGCCAGCAGTTACTCTCGGACAGGGCCTAACTATGGCTACACCTTC	CASSYSRTGPNYGYTF
TRBV18	TRBD2	many	TRBJ2-5	TGTGCCAGCTCACCACAGGGAGGGGAGACCCAGTACTTC	CASSPQGGETQYF
TRBV6-5	-	few	TRBJ1-1	TGTGCCAGCAGTTTCGCGGGGGGGGTTGGAGCTTTCTTT	CASSFAGGVGAFF
TRBV7-3	-	many	TRBJ2-1	TGTGCCAGCGGTGGGTCCTCCTACAATGAGCAGTTCTTC	CASGGSSYNEQFF
TRBV10-3	-	-	TRBJ1-1	TGTGCCATCAGTGGGAAGGGCAGAGACCTGAACACTGAAGCTTTCTTT	CAISGKGRDLNTEAFF
TRBV20-1	-	many	TRBJ1-6	TGCAGTGCTAGATTTCAGGCGAGTTCAGACAGCTCCTATAATTCACCCCTCCACTTT	CSARFQASSDSSYNSPLHF
TRBV4-1	-	-	TRBJ1-2	TGCGCCAGCAGCCAAGGACCTATGACAGGTCTGAACTATGGCTACACCTTC	CASSQGPMTGLNYGYTF
TRBV25-1	-	-	TRBJ2-1	TGTGCCAGCAGTGCAGGGTCCTACAATGAGCAGTTCTTC	CASSAGSYNEQFF
TRBV6-6	-	few	TRBJ2-5	TGTGCCAGCAGTTACTCGGCTAGCGAAGAGACCCAGTACTTC	CASSYSASEETQYF
TRBV7-2	-	many	TRBJ2-7	TGTGCCAGCAGCTTTTCCCGAGCCTACGAGCAGTACTTC	CASSFSRAYEQYF
TRBV20-1	-	few	TRBJ2-1	TGCAGTGCCCCCTCGGGGCCGAACAATGAGCAGTTCTTC	CSAPSGPNNEQFF
TRBV5-1	TRBD1	-	TRBJ2-7	TGCGCCAGCAGCTTGGGGACAGGGGGCACCTACGAGCAGTACTTC	CASSLGTGGTYEQYF
TRBV29-1	-	few	TRBJ2-1	TGCAGCGCAAGCAGGGGGGTTAACCCCAATGAGCAGTTCTTC	CSASRGVNPNEQFF
TRBV12-3/TRBV12-4	-	few	TRBJ1-1	TGTGCCAGCAGCGTGGGGGGAACCACAGCTTTCTTT	CASSVGGTTAFF
TRBV5-1	-	many	TRBJ1-5	TGCGCCAGCAGCTTGGCAGGGCCGGGAGGCAATCAGCCCCAGCATTTT	CASSLAGPGGNQPQHF